Below are 14 T cell receptor beta chains sequenced from a single sample in a study of technical replicates of blood from a few donors. Clones were read by immunoSEQ multiplex PCR, and TCRdb kept only the in-frame ones, dropping some. The sample shows 75,000 to 90,000 clones, 96% of them seen only once. The sample comprised T cells isolated from PBMCs. The source of these receptors is a human donor in good health.

The chain couples TRBV5-1 to TRBJ1-4; D not certain. CDR1 and CDR2 (germline): SGHRS, YFSETQ. V was cut by 0 bases and J by 2 bases, with 11 bases left in between. The CDR3 has 16 amino acids. CDR3 in amino acids: CASSLAEGRTNEKLFF. In DNA, the CDR3 is TGCGCCAGCAGCTTGGCCGAAGGGAGGACTAATGAAAAACTGTTTTTT.

This clone was seen just once. DNA of the CDR3: TGCGCCAGCAGCCAAGATCTACTAGCGGGGACCACAGATACGCAGTATTTT. Protein: CASSQDLLAGTTDTQYF. The chain employs TRBV4-3 and TRBJ2-3, with 10 bases fitting TRBD2. The V segment lost 0 bases and the J segment 2 bases; nucleotides outside the gene matches: 5. The CDR3 spans 17 residues. In germline, CDR1 is LGHNA, CDR2 YSLEER.

This chain connects TRBV2 to TRBJ2-3; the D gene is possibly TRBD1 (6 bases). Trimming cost V 7 bases and J 0 bases, with 14 bases left between them. The length of the CDR3 is 15 residues. CDR1 is SNHLY, CDR2 FYNNEI, per germline. The CDR3 nucleotides read TGTGCCAGCAAAGAAGGGGGTACTAGCACAGATACGCAGTATTTT. This translates into CASKEGGTSTDTQYF.

The genes are TRBV19 and TRBJ1-1; D is possibly TRBD1 (6 bases). CDR3 length: 12 residues. V was shortened by 4 bases and J by 11 bases, with 14 bases between the two germline ends. Germline lookup yields CDR1 LNHDA and CDR2 SQIVND (reference sequence). Written as DNA, the CDR3 is TGTGCCAGTAGTACCGAGGGACATTCGGCTTTCTTT. Protein sequence: CASSTEGHSAFF.

The J gene is TRBJ2-1, the V gene TRBV2; a possible D gene is TRBD2 (7 bases). The CDR3 sequence is 14 residues long. Per the germline V gene, CDR1 is SNHLY and CDR2 is FYNNEI. Trimming left V 11 bases short and J 0 bases short, with 14 bases between. CDR3 loop: CAGGATSSYNEQFF. The CDR3, as DNA: TGTGCCGGGGGGGCCACGAGCTCCTACAATGAGCAGTTCTTC.

V usage is TRBV11-2 and J usage is TRBJ1-1, with a weak D call TRBD1 (5 bases). Per germline, CDR1 SGHAT and CDR2 FQNNGV. There are 13 residues in the CDR3. The V gene lost 5 bases and the J gene lost 6 bases, with 13 bases spanning the gap. The CDR3 spells CASSPGSGSEAFF. CDR3 nucleotide sequence: TGTGCCAGCAGCCCAGGGTCAGGATCTGAAGCTTTCTTT.

V usage is TRBV18 and J usage is TRBJ2-2, with 8 bases aligning to TRBD1. V lost 4 bases, J lost 5 bases, and 12 bases stayed unmatched. Germline V lookup: CDR1 KGHSH, CDR2 LQKENI. The CDR3 runs 17 residues. The CDR3 here is CASSLTDRVELTGELFF. The CDR3 DNA reads as TGTGCCAGCTCACTCACGGACAGGGTGGAATTAACCGGGGAGCTGTTTTTT.

J is TRBJ1-1 and V is TRBV29-1; 8 bases agree with TRBD1. The CDR3 loop spans 15 amino acids. Germline values: CDR1 SQVTM, CDR2 ANQGSEA. J was trimmed by 4 bases and V by 7 bases; bases with no gene match: 14. CDR3 protein: CSGLPSTGAVTEAFF. The CDR3 DNA follows: TGCAGCGGACTACCGTCGACAGGGGCCGTCACTGAAGCTTTCTTT.

This sequence joins TRBV6-1 and TRBJ2-1, with 7 bases fitting TRBD1. V was pared by 7 bases and J by 6 bases, with 3 bases of the junction left unmatched. The CDR3 is 12 amino acids. Germline CDR1 and CDR2: MNHNS and SASEGT. This chain's CDR3 is CASTRQGNEQFF. CDR3 DNA: TGTGCCAGCACCCGACAGGGCAATGAGCAGTTCTTC.

The chain joins TRBV30 to TRBJ2-3, with TRBD1 matching over 7 bases. Germline loops: CDR1 GTSNPN, CDR2 SVGIG (reference sequence). This CDR3 comprises 15 residues. V lost 0 bases and J lost 0; bases outside the gene matches: 3. The CDR3 sequence: CAWSVQGTSTDTQYF. In DNA form, the CDR3 reads TGTGCCTGGAGTGTACAGGGGACGAGCACAGATACGCAGTATTTT.

The rearrangement uses TRBV7-6 and TRBJ2-3, with 14 nucleotides matching TRBD2. The CDR3 is 19 residues long. CDR1 is SGHVS, CDR2 FNYEAQ, per germline. Trimming took 1 base from V and 4 from J; bases not matched to a gene: 10. This CDR3 is CASSLETSGRAGVPDTQYF. The CDR3 DNA sequence: TGTGCCAGCAGCTTAGAGACTAGCGGGAGGGCCGGAGTCCCAGATACGCAGTATTTT.

This sequence joins TRBV2 and TRBJ2-1, with 14 bases matching TRBD2. CDR1 is SNHLY, CDR2 FYNNEI, per germline. CDR3 length equals 17 residues. V gave up 6 bases and J gave up 9 bases; unmatched junction bases: 13. For the CDR3, the DNA is TGTGCCAGCAGGGACCCGGGACTAGCGGGAGTAAGGGGTGAGCAGTTCTTC. This codes for CASRDPGLAGVRGEQFF. Complete variable domain (other parts from reference TRBV2 and TRBJ2-1): EPEVTQTPSHQVTQMGQEVILRCVPISNHLYFYWYRQILGQKVEFLVSFYNNEISEKSEIFDDQFSVERPDGSNFTLKIRSTKLEDSAMYFCASRDPGLAGVRGEQFFGPGTRLTVL.

J is TRBJ2-5 and V is TRBV13; TRBD1 might be the D (6 bases). The ends were cut back, 1 base at V and 2 bases at J, with 8 bases in the middle. The CDR3 is 14 residues long. Per the germline V gene, CDR1 is PRHDT and CDR2 is FYEKMQ (reference sequence). The CDR3 loop is CASSLAQGQETQYF. In DNA form, the CDR3 reads TGTGCCAGCAGCTTAGCCCAGGGGCAAGAGACCCAGTACTTC.

This clone was recorded once. The rearrangement links TRBV7-9 to TRBJ1-2, with TRBD1 as a possible D gene (6 bases). Germline CDR1 is SEHNR and CDR2 is FQNEAQ (reference sequence). This CDR3 comprises 13 residues. V was trimmed by 3 bases and J by 6 bases, leaving 11 bases between them. CDR3 loop: CASSLGDIDGYTF. CDR3 sequence (DNA): TGTGCCAGCAGCTTGGGGGACATCGATGGCTACACCTTC. Full variable domain (remainder filled in from reference TRBV7-9 and TRBJ1-2): DTGVSQNPRHKITKRGQNVTFRCDPISEHNRLYWYRQTLGQGPEFLTYFQNEAQLEKSRLLSDRFSAERPKGSFSTLEIQRTEQGDSAMYLCASSLGDIDGYTFGSGTRLTVV.